This TCR beta chain was recovered during a study of cytomegalovirus exposure and HLA in healthy donors (dated by TCRdb to the late 2010s). Background on the whole study: An earlier analysis of approximately 640 of the donors reported approximately 290 Gb of sequence data and 117 million unique TCR beta sequences from roughly 200 million T cells. The T cell repertoires of about 700 subjects were profiled by immunosequencing and related to cytomegalovirus serostatus. Typing coverage differed by locus: A, B, C, DRB1 and DQB1 were typed in roughly 620-630 donors, DQA1 in about 550, DPA1 in 606, and DPB1 in just under 490. A later genetic analysis used genome-wide SNP genotypes for about 60% of the 666 donors, treating that subset as a discovery cohort. To predict cytomegalovirus infection status, the study brought together high-throughput TCR immunosequencing, statistical association of individual TCRs with disease status, and machine learning. The later analysis used no new phenotypic data to find candidate immune exposures, relying instead on TCR beta sequences and their occurrence across donors. About five DR-DQ haplotypes were treated as single units for association and clustering because of strong linkage in the cohort. A separate validation cohort of some 130 different subjects was used in addition to the 666-subject first cohort. To study patterns of TCR occurrence, a later analysis re-analyzed previously published TCR beta repertoires from around 700 donors and added high-resolution HLA genotyping. All discovery cohort repertoires had been generated on a single sequencing platform. Alongside the repertoire data, information on donor age, sex, ethnicity and CMV serostatus was compiled. The study aimed to test whether cataloging public T cell receptors could reveal signatures of past pathogen exposure. Both class I and class II loci were covered by HLA typing, at four-digit resolution. Roughly 300 gigabases of sequencing data and tens of millions of unique TCR sequences were included in an early release covering about 700 HLA-typed donors. Of the approximately 400 genotyped donors, roughly 80% fell in the genetic ancestry cluster associated with self-reported Caucasian donors. Across approximately 420 genotyped donors of the cohort, an average of approximately 240,000 unique TCR beta nucleotide sequences per donor were sequenced, and about a sixth of those sequences were non-productive. An earlier analysis of approximately 500 of the donors applied high-throughput TCR beta sequencing to assess whether each TCR beta V gene segment acted as functional or pseudogenic.

Note on this clone: What this receptor recognizes is not known.

Counted from cysteine to phenylalanine, this CDR3 has 15 amino acids. The entry retains the CDR3 DNA only, 45 bases that are in frame from base 1. Compared with germline, V lacks 4 bases and J lacks 4 bases; bases without a gene match: 5. The CDR1 and CDR2 encoded by the germline V gene are MNHEY and SVGAGI. Receptor amplification or capture employed the immunoSEQ multiplex PCR assay. For the multiplex PCR, a mixture combining 60 forward primers for TCR Vbeta segments and 13 reverse primers for TCR Jbeta segments was used. The CDR3 region of rearranged TCR beta genes was amplified from genomic DNA by a multiplex PCR assay. The Illumina HiSeq System was used to sequence the amplified TCR beta libraries as 87-base-pair reads. On the authors' methods: A later analysis counted around 72 million unique TCR beta chains across the 550 to 800 repertoires, and roughly 9.9 million of these chains were shared by at least two donors. To remove PCR and sequencing errors, raw reads were error-corrected and collapsed into unique sequences using a nearest-neighbor algorithm that merged closely related sequences. Alignment of CDR3 sequences to IMGT reference sequences was used to assign V, D and J gene segments. For a sequence to be retained, a match of at least six nucleotides to both a V gene segment and a J gene segment was required. A rearrangement counted as productive if the CDR3 had no stop codons and remained in frame with V and J, and every other rearrangement counted as non-productive. CDR3 was defined according to IMGT convention as the region running from the second conserved V-encoded cysteine to the conserved J-encoded phenylalanine. The earlier analysis of about 590 of the donors excluded sequences that lacked an unambiguous match to a single V gene segment. An earlier analysis of 500 to 700 of the donors classified V segments as functional when productive rearrangements were above 56.7% and as segregating when the standard deviation between donors was above 5%. A statistical classification framework was developed to diagnose cytomegalovirus status using the catalog of TCR beta chain sequences. V and J gene assignment, in a later analysis, came from comparing TCR nucleotide sequences with IMGT/GENE-DB human TR gene sequences. Using the TCRdist pipeline, a later analysis assigned CDR3 sequences along with most-parsimonious VDJ recombination scenarios. In a later analysis, every TCR beta chain was defined by the combination of its CDR3 amino acid sequence and its V-gene family, and reads without a unique V-gene family were dropped. To address suspected cross-contamination and a sequencing artifact, a later analysis removed roughly 640 highly shared, low-generation-probability nucleotide sequences. A later analysis calculated a clonal expansion index for each public chain from normalized within-repertoire ranks of inferred template counts. In a later analysis, generation probabilities were computed with a VDJ recombination model fitted to out-of-frame rearrangements, and the resulting probabilities were checked against IGoR. Hypergeometric tests were used in a later analysis to score TCR-TCR, TCR-HLA and TCR-CMV co-occurrence, with a repertoire-size bias correction applied to the TCR pairs. In a later analysis, false discovery rates were estimated by permuting HLA or CMV assignments 20 times. In a later analysis, co-occurring TCRs were grouped using DBSCAN, and TCRdist sequence similarity was added for clustering within HLA-allele-positive subsets. Repertoires with fewer than 30,000 or more than 120,000 public chains were left out of co-occurrence clustering, as were about 5 repertoires with anomalous nucleotide sharing. TCRdb obtained this table from immuneACCESS and retained in-frame rearrangements with V and J assigned. These tables miss some clones; where compared with another copy, unresolved V genes account for less than half of the shortfall, and the remainder is unexplained. The D gene and trimming were derived from the DNA, and the V and J assignments and clone size from that table. This sample's records show approximately 140,000 clones. Roughly 2% of the sample comes from the top ten.

The full study reports these points: In a later analysis, the rate of TCR association differed among HLA loci, with DRB1 alleles having the most associated TCRs and HLA-C alleles having the fewest. According to a later genetic analysis, donors in an Asian-associated ancestry cluster had fewer N-insertions in productive TCRs than the approximately 650-donor mean. Because counts were too low, more than 15 rarely observed V segments, including chromosome 9 orphons, were excluded from the earlier analysis of fewer than 650 of the donors. For the cohort, immune exposure information was limited to CMV serostatus. A further reported finding was that TCR beta sequences accurately predicted the HLA-A and HLA-B alleles for most subjects in the first cohort. Strong co-occurrence of HLA alleles, especially DR and DQ, made assigning TCR associations to individual alleles difficult. The study listed 150 to 200 TCR beta chains as associated with cytomegalovirus. In a later analysis, about 17,000 TCR beta sequences were associated with specific HLA alleles at a false discovery rate of 0.05. In an earlier analysis of under 600 of the donors, most TCR beta V segments were observed in productive rearrangements about 90% or about 30% of the time, broadly matching IMGT annotations. While some public TCRs were present in many individuals, most TCR sequences turned up only very rarely across donors. In both the original and validation cohorts, the classifier was reported to diagnose cytomegalovirus status with high specificity and sensitivity. A cluster of highly shared sequence variants was judged likely to be a technical artifact of the sequencing pipeline. The cohort was sequenced for TCR beta chains only, and without alpha or paired-chain data the features that could be detected were limited. Because HLA typing was missing for some donors at each locus, association tests included only the typed subset. A later analysis found that HLA-associated TCR beta chains were more clonally expanded and had lower generation probabilities than equally common non-associated chains. A few of the identified cytomegalovirus-associated TCR beta chains were confirmed in vitro to be specific for cytomegalovirus antigens. It was suggested by the authors that the approach could potentially be generalized to other disease states and immunological phenotypes. Some IMGT-functional V segments, including TRBV6-2 and TRBV6-3, could not be distinguished by the 87-base-pair reads and were therefore excluded. Correlated functional status among segregating V segments might be attributable to linkage disequilibrium, but an unknown experimental factor could not be ruled out. V-gene and J-gene trimming of TCR beta chains was associated with a missense DCLRE1C variant in a later genetic analysis, and the association was replicated in an independent cohort. Roughly uniform sequencing depth across donors was assumed in presence/absence analyses, although this assumption may not hold. A later analysis reported that several top co-occurrence clusters appeared linked to parvovirus B19, influenza, CMV and Epstein-Barr virus. Most CMV-associated TCR beta chains appeared to be HLA-restricted in a later analysis, and the HLA associations seemed to be driven largely by CMV exposure.

The cohort consisted of hundreds of healthy bone marrow donors. Cohort members were all nominally healthy when sampled, although unrecorded immune exposures were likely present. The donor tested CMV seronegative, placing the donor among the approximately 360 seronegative members of the cohort. A peripheral blood sample was collected from each donor, and TCR beta sequencing was performed on peripheral blood mononuclear cells. Genomic DNA extraction from the blood cell samples was performed with the Qiagen DNeasy Blood Extraction Kit. The receptor was isolated from a young woman in good health and CMV-seronegative. Specimen: PBMCs. This sequence uses TRBV6-5 and TRBJ2-3; 10 of the junction bases match TRBD2. The nucleotides read TGTGCCAGCAGTTTGCTAGCGGGAGTCGCAGATACGCAGTATTTT. This is translated as CASSLLAGVADTQYF.